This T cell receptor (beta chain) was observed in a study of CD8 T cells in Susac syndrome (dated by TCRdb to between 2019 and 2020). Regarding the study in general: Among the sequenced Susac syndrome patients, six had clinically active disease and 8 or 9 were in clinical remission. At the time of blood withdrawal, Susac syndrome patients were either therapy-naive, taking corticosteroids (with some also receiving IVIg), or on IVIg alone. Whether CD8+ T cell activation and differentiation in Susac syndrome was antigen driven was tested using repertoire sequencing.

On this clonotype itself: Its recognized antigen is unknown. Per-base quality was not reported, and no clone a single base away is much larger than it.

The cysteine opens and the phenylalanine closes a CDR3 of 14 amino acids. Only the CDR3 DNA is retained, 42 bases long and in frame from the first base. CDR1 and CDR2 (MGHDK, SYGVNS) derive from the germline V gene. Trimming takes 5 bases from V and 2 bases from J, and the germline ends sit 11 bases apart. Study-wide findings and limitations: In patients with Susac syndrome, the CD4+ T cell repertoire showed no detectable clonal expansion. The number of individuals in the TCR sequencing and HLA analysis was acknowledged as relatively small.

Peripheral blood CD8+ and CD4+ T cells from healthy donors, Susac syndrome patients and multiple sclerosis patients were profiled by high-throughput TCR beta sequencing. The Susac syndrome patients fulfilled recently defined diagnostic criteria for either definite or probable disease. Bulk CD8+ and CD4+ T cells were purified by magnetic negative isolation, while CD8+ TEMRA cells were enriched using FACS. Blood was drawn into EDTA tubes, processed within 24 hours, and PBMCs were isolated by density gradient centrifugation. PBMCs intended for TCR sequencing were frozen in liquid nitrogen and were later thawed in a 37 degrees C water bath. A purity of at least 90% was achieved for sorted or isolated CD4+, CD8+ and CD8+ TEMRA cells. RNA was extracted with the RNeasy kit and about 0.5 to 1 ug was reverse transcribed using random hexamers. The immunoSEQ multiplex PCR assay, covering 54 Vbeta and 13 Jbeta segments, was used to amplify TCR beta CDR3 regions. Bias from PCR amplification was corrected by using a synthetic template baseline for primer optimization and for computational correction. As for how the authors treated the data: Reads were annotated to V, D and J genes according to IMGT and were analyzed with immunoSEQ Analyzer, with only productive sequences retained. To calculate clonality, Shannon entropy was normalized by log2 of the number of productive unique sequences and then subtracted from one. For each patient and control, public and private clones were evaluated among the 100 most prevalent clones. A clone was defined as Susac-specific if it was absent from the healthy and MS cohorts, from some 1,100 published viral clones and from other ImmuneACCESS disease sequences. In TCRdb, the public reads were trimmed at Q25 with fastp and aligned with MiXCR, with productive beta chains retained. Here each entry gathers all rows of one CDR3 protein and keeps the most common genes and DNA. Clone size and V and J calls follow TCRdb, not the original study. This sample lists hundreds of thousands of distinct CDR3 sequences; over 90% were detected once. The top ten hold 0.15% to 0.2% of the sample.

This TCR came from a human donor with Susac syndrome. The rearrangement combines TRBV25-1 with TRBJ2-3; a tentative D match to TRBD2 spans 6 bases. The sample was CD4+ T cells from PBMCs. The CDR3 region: CASSQAGDTDTQYF. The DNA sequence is TGTGCCAGCAGTCAAGCGGGCGACACAGATACGCAGTATTTT.